The clone carrying this T cell receptor (beta chain) has more than one count but fewer than ten. V trimming: 5 bases; J trimming: 8 bases; junction bases outside the gene matches: 12. The CDR3 length is 16 residues. The germline V gene has CDR1 SNHLY and CDR2 FYNNEI. RNA served as the template for amplifying TCR beta CDR3 regions. RT-PCR was first run with HTBI primers, then multiplex PCR in a second round. TCRdb re-derived calls from the multiplex PCR reads in MiXCR, one entry per CDR3 protein. In the table there are 500,000 to 700,000 distinct CDR3 sequences, 35% to 45% of which are singletons. Patients newly diagnosed with hyperthyroidism, under 2 months' duration, were aged 18 to 65, the study reports. The entry originates in a study of Graves' ophthalmopathy and Graves' hyperthyroidism. As for the study in general: Over 18 months of follow-up, stable hyperthyroidism required that no ophthalmopathy appear.

The chain couples TRBV2 to TRBJ1-6, with TRBD1 identical over 7 bases. Source material: peripheral blood or thyroid tissue (not recorded which). This clonotype was sampled from an adult man with Graves' hyperthyroidism. Written as DNA, the CDR3 is TGTGCCAGCAGTCCCCGGACAGGTGTGACCGATTCACCCCTCCACTTT. Protein: CASSPRTGVTDSPLHF.